This T cell receptor (beta chain) was sequenced during a study of control samples from healthy donors and cancer patients (dated by TCRdb to 2018 to 2021). Remarks on this clone: Its antigen is not yet known. Base-call qualities are not available, and no considerably larger clone is one nucleotide away.

Library preparation used the immunoSEQ multiplex PCR assay. The clones in this table, taken by TCRdb from immuneACCESS, are in-frame only. Not every clone is retained; where verified, under half of the shortfall comes from an unresolved V gene, and the cause of the rest is unknown. This sample has over 65,000 clones in its table, and 70% to 90% of those were observed once. Together, the top ten hold about 10% of the sample. Source material: PBMCs. This receptor was taken from a woman aged 50 to 60 with colorectal cancer.

The nucleotide sequence reads TGTGCCAGCAGTTACGCCCAGGGTTTTGGTGAAGCTTTCTTT. Translation gives CASSYAQGFGEAFF. The rearrangement combines TRBV6-5 with TRBJ1-1; the D gene is possibly TRBD1, with 5 bases matching. V drops 2 bases and J drops 7 bases, leaving 14 bases in between. CDR1 MNHEY and CDR2 SVGAGI are derived from the germline V gene. Reading from cysteine to phenylalanine, the CDR3 counts 14 amino acids. Of the read, only the CDR3 DNA is kept; its 42 bases are in frame from base 1.